This T cell receptor (beta chain) was obtained from a study of T-cell reconstitution after alpha-beta-depleted transplantation in children. TCRbeta library construction was performed incorporating unique molecular identifiers. MiXCR was run by TCRdb on the PCR reads, yielding one entry per CDR3 protein. The repertoire consists of 200,000 to 250,000 distinct CDR3 sequences, with about 11% occurring once and the leading ten covering over 2.5%. The material sequenced was PBMCs from the stem cell graft donor, taken from the stem cell graft. This receptor was identified in a human donor who donated a stem cell graft to a child with acute lymphoblastic leukemia.

The CDR3 spells CASSPGTGTSGANVLTF. In DNA form, the CDR3 reads TGTGCCAGTAGTCCCGGGACAGGTACCTCTGGGGCCAACGTCCTGACTTTC. This chain connects TRBV19 to TRBJ2-6; 8 bases are a match to TRBD1. Germline CDR1 reads LNHDA; CDR2 reads SQIVND (reference sequence). The CDR3 totals 17 residues. Losses at the gene ends were 5 bases for V and 0 bases for J; bases not matched to a gene: 6.